The 12 T cell receptor beta chains given below trace back to one sample, sequenced in a study of shared clonotypes between healthy human individuals. The data were produced by immunoSEQ multiplex PCR, yet TCRdb's version contains in-frame clones alone and is incomplete. The top ten clones hold about 1.5% of a sample with some 1 million clones, about 70% of them seen once. Sequencing was performed on memory CD4+ T cells sorted from blood. The subset here: CD45RA-negative fraction. Receptors were obtained from a man aged 18 to 29 in good health.

V usage is TRBV19 and J usage is TRBJ2-5, with 8 nucleotides matching TRBD2. J gave up 0 bases and V 3 bases, and 3 bases lay outside the gene matches. CDR1 and CDR2 (germline): LNHDA, SQIVND (reference sequence). This CDR3 is built from 15 residues. The chain's CDR3 is CASSMGGLDQETQYF. CDR3 bases: TGTGCCAGTAGTATGGGGGGACTAGACCAAGAGACCCAGTACTTC.

The chain carries TRBV6-1 and TRBJ1-2; 8 nucleotides align to TRBD1. CDR3 length equals 14 residues. With 5 bases clipped from V and 2 bases from J, the junction kept 4 bases outside the gene matches. CDR1 is MNHNS and CDR2 is SASEGT in the germline V gene. The CDR3 region is CASSHGTGNYGYTF. The CDR3 DNA sequence: TGTGCCAGCAGTCACGGGACAGGAAACTATGGCTACACCTTC.

V gene TRBV7-2 combines with J gene TRBJ2-3, with TRBD1 matching over 8 bases. The CDR3 is 15 amino acids. CDR1 is SGHTA and CDR2 is FQGNSA in the germline V gene. V trimming: 5 bases; J trimming: 2 bases; junction bases outside the gene matches: 6. The CDR3 DNA reads TGTGCCAGCAGCCTGGACAGGGTCAACACAGATACGCAGTATTTT. It codes for CASSLDRVNTDTQYF. The full variable domain, its missing parts supplied by reference TRBV7-2 and TRBJ2-3, is GAGVSQSPSNKVTEKGKDVELRCDPISGHTALYWYRQSLGQGLEFLIYFQGNSAPDKSGLPSDRFSAERTGGSVSTLTIQRTQQEDSAVYLCASSLDRVNTDTQYFGPGTRLTVL.

This CDR3 is CATSRDYQGERYGYTF. CDR3 sequence (DNA): TGTGCCACCAGCAGAGATTACCAGGGGGAACGCTATGGCTACACCTTC. The V gene is TRBV15, the J gene TRBJ1-2; TRBD1 matches at 7 bases. CDR1 is LNHNV, CDR2 YYDKDF, per germline (reference sequence). J was trimmed by 4 bases and V by 0 bases; bases with no gene match: 8. There are 16 residues in the CDR3.

J is TRBJ2-2 and V is TRBV10-3, with TRBD1 matching over 8 bases. The germline CDR1 and CDR2 sequences are ENHRY and SYGVKD. This CDR3 comprises 14 residues. The V segment lost 3 bases and the J segment 4 bases; nucleotides outside the gene matches: 1. CDR3 amino acids: CAISEDRGTGELFF. CDR3 DNA sequence: TGTGCCATCAGTGAAGACAGGGGCACCGGGGAGCTGTTTTTT.

The rearrangement uses TRBV5-1 and TRBJ2-3; D remains unclear. Trimming removed 6 bases from V and 0 bases from J, with 11 bases in between. Germline V gives CDR1 SGHRS, CDR2 YFSETQ. The CDR3 is 14 amino acids. CDR3 protein: CASTETPSTDTQYF. CDR3 nucleotides: TGCGCCAGCACCGAGACCCCTAGCACAGATACGCAGTATTTT.

The chain uses TRBV28 and TRBJ2-7, with 8 positions matching TRBD1. In germline, CDR1 is MDHEN, CDR2 SYDVKM. This CDR3 is 15 amino acids long. V dropped 4 bases and J dropped 0; count of bases not matched to a gene: 5. CDR3: CASSSGGGSSYEQYF. DNA of the CDR3: TGTGCCAGCAGTTCAGGGGGCGGAAGCTCCTACGAGCAGTACTTC.

The chain is built from TRBV27 and TRBJ2-1; weak D call: TRBD1 (6 bases). The CDR3 is made up of 13 amino acids. Germline CDR1 and CDR2: MNHEY and SMNVEV (reference sequence). Trimming took off 10 bases at V and 7 bases at J, with 17 bases between the two ends. The CDR3 DNA reads TGTGCCACTCTGGGACACCTGTCGAATGAGCAGTTCTTC. It codes for CATLGHLSNEQFF.

With respect to this clone: A far larger clone differs by one base, so this is likely a read error. This chain uses TRBV11-2 with TRBJ2-3; D call uncertain. CDR3 length equals 11 residues. The V gene lost 7 bases and the J gene lost 3 bases, with 5 bases spanning the gap. The germline CDR1 and CDR2 sequences are SGHAT and FQNNGV. This chain's CDR3 is CASTFTDTQYF. CDR3 DNA: TGTGCCAGCACCTTTACAGATACGCAGTATTTT.

The V gene is TRBV2, the J gene TRBJ1-6; D not certain. The CDR3 loop spans 14 amino acids. V was clipped by 3 bases and J by 7 bases, with 10 bases between them. Germline CDR1 and CDR2: SNHLY and FYNNEI. The CDR3 spells CASSEGRHNSPLHF. The CDR3 DNA sequence: TGTGCCAGCAGTGAGGGAAGGCACAATTCACCCCTCCACTTT.

V gene TRBV5-4 combines with J gene TRBJ2-4, with TRBD1 matching over 7 bases. J lost 10 bases, V lost 4 bases, and 8 bases had no gene match. The CDR3 loop spans 13 amino acids. Germline CDR1 and CDR2: SGHNT and YYREEE (reference sequence). The CDR3 loop is CASSPRDRGIQYF. The CDR3 DNA is TGTGCCAGCAGCCCCCGGGACAGAGGAATTCAGTACTTC.

This chain joins TRBV10-3 and TRBJ2-7; 8 bases agree with TRBD2. V trimming: 10 bases; J trimming: 0 bases; junction bases outside the gene matches: 11. In germline, CDR1 is ENHRY, CDR2 SYGVKD. This CDR3 has 15 residues. As DNA, the CDR3 is TGTGCCACAGGAGCGGGGGACGAGACCTCCTACGAGCAGTACTTC. It codes for CATGAGDETSYEQYF.